The 14 T cell receptor beta chains below all came from one sample that was sequenced in a study of control samples from healthy donors and cancer patients. Using immunoSEQ multiplex PCR, the repertoire was profiled, and TCRdb retains in-frame clones only, with some absent. Among approximately 180,000 clones listed, about nine tenths were seen once. The source material was blood. The receptors were gathered from a woman aged 40 to 55 in good health.

V gene TRBV3-1 (or the pseudogene TRBV3-2) combines with J gene TRBJ2-2, with D possibly being TRBD1 or TRBD2 (5 bases each). This CDR3 has 13 residues. V lost 4 bases to trimming and J lost 7 bases, with 10 bases between them. Germline assignment: CDR1 LGHDT and CDR2 YNNKEL (reference sequence). The CDR3 is CASSPSGRGELFF. The DNA for the CDR3 is TGTGCCAGCAGCCCCTCGGGGCGCGGGGAGCTGTTTTTT.

V usage is TRBV5-1 and J usage is TRBJ2-7; no clear D gene. CDR3 size: 12 residues. CDR1 and CDR2 (germline): SGHRS, YFSETQ. V gave up 4 bases and J gave up 5 bases, with 10 bases separating them. The CDR3: CASSPEGHEQYF. The CDR3, as DNA: TGCGCCAGCAGCCCGGAAGGCCACGAGCAGTACTTC.

This clone was recorded once. The chain has TRBV6-5 and TRBJ2-1, with 7 bases aligning to TRBD2. The CDR3 has 15 amino acids. CDR1 is MNHEY, CDR2 SVGAGI, per germline. V lost 5 bases and J lost 4; bases outside the gene matches: 8. CDR3 region: CASSPRPGGYNEQFF. The CDR3 DNA reads as TGTGCCAGCAGTCCAAGGCCGGGGGGTTACAATGAGCAGTTCTTC.

This chain uses TRBV20-1 with TRBJ2-5; 9 nucleotides agree with TRBD1. CDR1 is DFQATT and CDR2 is SNEGSKA in the germline V gene (reference sequence). The CDR3 spans 15 residues. Germline trimming cut 3 bases from V and 2 bases from J; bases unmatched to any gene: 7. CDR3 loop: CSASPGTGPQETQYF. Written as DNA, the CDR3 is TGCAGTGCTAGTCCCGGGACAGGGCCACAAGAGACCCAGTACTTC.

The chain carries TRBV10-3 and TRBJ2-3; D is possibly TRBD2 (6 bases). CDR1 is ENHRY and CDR2 is SYGVKD in the germline V gene. The V gene lost 0 bases and the J gene lost 0 bases, with 13 bases spanning the gap. This CDR3 region has 17 residues. The CDR3 is CAISESISSGSTDTQYF. In DNA, the CDR3 is TGTGCCATCAGTGAGTCGATTTCCAGCGGGAGCACAGATACGCAGTATTTT.

CDR3 protein: CASSYHGELFF. Here the CDR3 DNA reads TGTGCCAGCAGCTATCACGGGGAGCTGTTTTTT. The chain employs TRBV11-2 and TRBJ2-2; D is unresolved. The germline V and J ends were trimmed by 4 bases and 7 bases, with 4 bases remaining between them. The length of the CDR3 is 11 residues. Germline V CDR1 and CDR2: SGHAT, FQNNGV.

The chain combines TRBV20-1 with TRBJ2-1; the match to TRBD2 covers 7 bases. Germline CDR1 is DFQATT and CDR2 is SNEGSKA (reference sequence). The CDR3 runs 18 residues. V lost 3 bases to trimming and J lost 3 bases; unmatched junction nucleotides: 17. The DNA of the CDR3 is TGCAGTGCTAGTAGTCCCGCTAGGAGCGGGGAAATCTACAATGAGCAGTTCTTC. Translated: CSASSPARSGEIYNEQFF.

The chain recombines TRBV4-1 with TRBJ2-7, with D uncertain. CDR1 and CDR2 from the germline V gene are MGHRA and YSYEKL. The CDR3 is 14 residues long. Trimming removed 1 base from V and 1 base from J, with 8 bases in between. CDR3 protein: CASSQGAASYEQYF. Here the CDR3 DNA reads TGCGCCAGCAGCCAAGGGGCAGCTTCCTACGAGCAGTACTTC.

This chain uses TRBV5-1 with TRBJ2-5; D possibly uses TRBD1 or TRBD2 (5 bases each). Germline V CDR1 and CDR2: SGHRS, YFSETQ. The CDR3 spans 13 residues. The germline V and J ends were trimmed by 0 bases and 4 bases, with 7 bases remaining between them. CDR3 nucleotide sequence: TGCGCCAGCAGCTTGGGAGGGGTAGAGACCCAGTACTTC. It is translated as CASSLGGVETQYF.

The chain joins TRBV14 to TRBJ2-5; a weak D match, TRBD1 (5 bases). The CDR3 length is 17 residues. Trimming cost V 0 bases and J 2 bases, with 16 bases left between them. Germline V CDR1 and CDR2: SGHDN, FVKESK. CDR3 in DNA: TGTGCCAGCAGCCAAGATTGGGCCAGGGTGAAACAAGAGACCCAGTACTTC. Its translation: CASSQDWARVKQETQYF. Full variable domain (rest looked up from reference TRBV14 and TRBJ2-5): EAGVTQFPSHSVIEKGQTVTLRCDPISGHDNLYWYRRVMGKEIKFLLHFVKESKQDESGMPNNRFLAERTGGTYSTLKVQPAELEDSGVYFCASSQDWARVKQETQYFGPGTRLLVL.

The V and J genes are TRBV5-4 and TRBJ2-1; 9 nucleotides line up with TRBD2. J was trimmed by 6 bases and V by 0 bases; bases with no gene match: 7. CDR1 and CDR2 from the germline V gene are SGHNT and YYREEE (reference sequence). The CDR3 extends over 16 amino acids. The CDR3 sequence is CASSLAGSGGLNEQFF. The CDR3, as DNA: TGTGCCAGCAGCTTGGCCGGCAGCGGGGGGCTCAATGAGCAGTTCTTC.

The chain carries TRBV19 and TRBJ1-5; D not certain. The CDR3 runs 16 residues. The V gene lost 1 base and the J gene lost 0 bases, with 10 bases spanning the gap. CDR1 and CDR2 from the germline V gene are LNHDA and SQIVND (reference sequence). The CDR3 DNA follows: TGTGCCAGTAGTATAGGTGGTGGCTATAGCAATCAGCCCCAGCATTTT. This translates into CASSIGGGYSNQPQHF. The full variable domain, its missing parts supplied by reference TRBV19 and TRBJ1-5, is DGGITQSPKYLFRKEGQNVTLSCEQNLNHDAMYWYRQDPGQGLRLIYYSQIVNDFQKGDIAEGYSVSREKKESFPLTVTSAQKNPTAFYLCASSIGGGYSNQPQHFGDGTRLSIL.

This chain connects TRBV6-1 to TRBJ2-3; TRBD2 is a possible D gene (6 bases). V lost 2 bases to trimming and J lost 0 bases, with 18 bases between them. Per germline, CDR1 MNHNS and CDR2 SASEGT. The CDR3 runs to 18 residues. The CDR3: CASSEFIVGGTSTDTQYF. In DNA form, the CDR3 reads TGTGCCAGCAGTGAATTTATAGTTGGAGGGACTAGCACAGATACGCAGTATTTT.

A single count supports this clone. The chain carries TRBV24-1 and TRBJ2-3; TRBD2 matches 11 bases. The V and J ends lost 7 bases and 6 bases, in that order; junction bases with no gene match: 14. The CDR3 covers 17 residues. Germline CDR1 reads KGHDR; CDR2 reads SFDVKD. This CDR3 is CATSSGVLAGDPDTQYF. CDR3 bases: TGTGCCACCAGCTCCGGAGTACTAGCGGGGGACCCGGATACGCAGTATTTT.